Sequencing of this TCR beta chain was carried out in a study of OX40 agonist ivuxolimab in advanced cancers. Across the whole study: Patients with prior anti-PD-1, anti-PD-L1 or anti-CTLA-4 therapy were eligible; 40% to 45% had some.

The table came from immunoSEQ multiplex PCR; TCRdb's copy has only in-frame clones and leaves some out. The table includes tens of thousands of clones, 70% to 90% detected once. Findings of the study overall: Some nonresponders also had low normalized T-cell clonal expansion. Antigen specificity of clonally expanded peripheral T cells was not established. In CD8+ T cells, expanded clones were on average more numerous than in CD4+.

In its sample, this clone was seen once. Its antigen is not identified. The TCR was taken from an adult with an advanced solid tumor such as melanoma, head and neck, liver or kidney cancer. Sequences were derived from CD4+ or CD8+ T cells sorted from blood, sampled in a trial of the OX40 agonist ivuxolimab.

The CDR3 protein is CASSLNSGGARYGYTF. The CDR3 nucleotides read TGCGCCAGCAGCTTGAACTCAGGGGGCGCAAGGTATGGCTACACCTTC. The gene calls are TRBV5-1 and TRBJ1-2; 8 nucleotides agree with TRBD1. This CDR3 comprises 16 residues. Germline V lookup: CDR1 SGHRS, CDR2 YFSETQ. V dropped 1 base and J dropped 5; count of bases not matched to a gene: 10.